This T cell receptor (beta chain) was sequenced in a study of vaccination and CD4 T cells after COVID-19. Study-level background: Post-vaccine sampling followed dose two by a median roughly 76 days (range 14 to 241). Spike peptides, overlapping and drawn from SARS-CoV-2, HCoV-NL63, HCoV-OC43 and HCoV-229E, were used to stimulate cells.

Concerning this clonotype itself: Its antigen is not known.

Cultured CD4+ T cell DNA was sequenced using the Oncomine TCR Beta short-read assay. Cultured CD4+ T cells yielded the extracted genomic DNA. TCRdb reprocessed the PCR reads with MiXCR, giving one entry per CDR3 protein. The table shows approximately 9,000 distinct CDR3 sequences, with roughly 67% occurring only once. As to treatment: roughly 10-day PBMC culture with coronavirus spike peptide pools or control peptides (ViraFEST assay). Half the growth medium was swapped for new IL-2 medium on days 3 and 7. There are 12 residues in the CDR3. V dropped 6 bases and J dropped 7; count of bases not matched to a gene: 6. Per the germline V gene, CDR1 is DFQATT and CDR2 is SNEGSKA (reference sequence).

Sequencing input: CD4+ T cells from blood, cultured in vitro. The source is a human donor who had recovered from COVID-19. The chain recombines TRBV20-1 with TRBJ1-2, with 9 bases identical to TRBD1. In DNA form, the CDR3 reads TGCAGTGCGAGGGACAGGGAGGGTGGCTACACCTTC. Translated: CSARDREGGYTF.